This TCR beta chain was obtained from a study of cytomegalovirus exposure and HLA in healthy donors (dated by TCRdb to the late 2010s). Turning to the overall study: According to an earlier analysis of 587 of the donors, roughly 180 million T cells yielded 90 million to 140 million unique TCR beta sequences and about 300 Gb of sequence data. Roughly 300 gigabases of sequencing data and some 85 million unique TCR sequences were included in an early release covering 550 to 650 HLA-typed donors. Of the roughly 390 genotyped donors, around 81% fell in the genetic ancestry cluster associated with self-reported Caucasian donors. The study aimed to test whether signatures of past pathogen exposure could be identified by cataloging public T cell receptors. The study used immunosequencing to profile the T cell repertoires of more than 650 subjects and linked those repertoires to cytomegalovirus serostatus. A separate validation cohort of more than 100 different subjects was used in addition to the 666-subject first cohort. To predict cytomegalovirus infection status, the study brought together high-throughput TCR immunosequencing, statistical association of individual TCRs with disease status, and machine learning. In a later analysis, previously published TCR beta repertoires from roughly 710 donors were re-analyzed and high-resolution HLA genotyping was added so that TCR occurrence patterns could be studied. In the later analysis, no new phenotypic data were used to find candidate immune exposures; instead, reliance was placed on TCR beta sequences and their occurrence across donors. To decide whether each TCR beta V gene segment behaved as functional or pseudogenic, an earlier analysis of several hundred of the donors relied on high-throughput TCR beta sequencing. Donor age, sex, ethnicity and CMV serostatus were compiled alongside the repertoire data. In a later genetic analysis, genome-wide SNP genotypes for about 55% of the roughly 670 donors were used, and that subset was treated as a discovery cohort. Every repertoire in the discovery cohort had been generated on one and the same sequencing platform. Both class I and class II loci were covered by HLA typing, at four-digit resolution. The number of typed donors differed by locus: roughly 629-640 for A, B, C, DRB1 and DQB1; approximately 520 for DQA1; roughly 600 for DPA1; and around 450 for DPB1. A handful of DR-DQ haplotypes were handled as single units for association and clustering because linkage in the cohort was strong. On average, approximately 250,000 unique TCR beta nucleotide sequences were sequenced per donor among roughly 430 genotyped donors of the cohort, with roughly 20% of those sequences being non-productive.

Paper-wide results and their limitations: Because some donors lacked HLA typing at each locus, the association tests relied only on the typed subset. In a later genetic analysis, a missense DCLRE1C variant was associated with V-gene and J-gene trimming of TCR beta chains, and the association was replicated in an independent cohort. In a later analysis, most CMV-associated TCR beta chains were found to appear HLA-restricted, with HLA associations seemingly driven largely by CMV exposure. A further reported finding was that TCR beta sequences accurately predicted the HLA-A and HLA-B alleles for most subjects in the first cohort. In an earlier analysis of some 500 of the donors, most TCR beta V segments were observed in productive rearrangements about 87% or about 30% of the time, broadly matching IMGT annotations. The cohort was sequenced for TCR beta chains only, and without alpha or paired-chain data the features that could be detected were limited. A cluster of highly shared sequence variants was judged likely to be a technical artifact of the sequencing pipeline. The study gave a list of 150 to 200 TCR beta chains associated with cytomegalovirus. In vitro tests confirmed that three of the cytomegalovirus-associated TCR beta chains recognize cytomegalovirus antigens. Immune exposure information for the cohort was limited to CMV serostatus. Because counts were too low, some 16 rarely observed V segments, including chromosome 9 orphons, were excluded from the earlier analysis of several hundred of the donors. The classifier was reported to diagnose cytomegalovirus status with high specificity and sensitivity in both the original cohort and the validation cohort. The presence/absence analyses assumed that sequencing depth was roughly uniform across donors, and that assumption may not be true. Linkage disequilibrium might explain the correlated functional status among segregating V segments, but an unknown experimental factor could not be ruled out. It was suggested by the authors that the approach could potentially be generalized to other disease states and immunological phenotypes. Most TCR sequences were seen in very few donors, while some public TCRs were found in many individuals. In a later analysis, TCR association rates were found to vary across HLA loci, with the most associated TCRs seen for DRB1 alleles and the fewest for HLA-C alleles. Compared with the roughly 600-donor mean, donors in an Asian-associated ancestry cluster had fewer N-insertions in productive TCRs, according to a later genetic analysis. At a false discovery rate of 0.05, a later analysis linked about 17,000 TCR beta sequences to specific HLA alleles. In a later analysis, HLA-associated TCR beta chains were found to be more clonally expanded and to have lower generation probabilities than equally common non-associated chains. The 87-base-pair reads could not distinguish some IMGT-functional V segments, including TRBV6-2 and TRBV6-3, so those segments were excluded. According to a later analysis, parvovirus B19, influenza, CMV and Epstein-Barr virus appeared linked to several top co-occurrence clusters. When HLA alleles, especially DR and DQ, strongly co-occurred, attributing TCR associations to individual alleles was difficult.

The cohort consisted of more than 650 healthy bone marrow donors. At the time of sampling, all cohort members were nominally healthy, though unrecorded immune exposures were likely present. The donor tested CMV seronegative and was one of the 352 seronegative cohort members. A peripheral blood sample was provided by each donor, and peripheral blood mononuclear cells were used for TCR beta sequencing. Genomic DNA was extracted from the blood cell samples with the Qiagen DNeasy Blood Extraction Kit. The receptor library was made with the immunoSEQ multiplex PCR assay. A mixture of 60 forward primers for TCR Vbeta segments and 13 reverse primers for TCR Jbeta segments was used in the multiplex PCR. Amplification of the CDR3 region of rearranged TCR beta genes was performed with a multiplex PCR assay on genomic DNA. The amplified TCR beta libraries were sequenced on the Illumina HiSeq System as 87-base-pair reads. In the source study's methods: A later analysis counted tens of millions of unique TCR beta chains across the roughly 700 repertoires, and some 12 million of these chains were shared by at least two donors. Raw reads were error-corrected and collapsed into unique sequences with a nearest-neighbor algorithm that merged closely related sequences to remove PCR and sequencing errors. CDR3 sequences were aligned to IMGT reference sequences to assign V, D and J gene segments. Each retained sequence needed at least a six-nucleotide match to both a V gene segment and a J gene segment. A rearrangement was called productive if the CDR3 had no stop codons and remained in frame with V and J, and every other rearrangement was called non-productive. Following IMGT convention, CDR3 was defined as the stretch from the second conserved V-encoded cysteine to the conserved J-encoded phenylalanine. In an earlier analysis of 550 to 650 of the donors, sequences lacking an unambiguous match to a single V gene segment were excluded. An earlier analysis of 587 of the donors called V segments functional above 56.7% productive rearrangements and segregating when the between-donor standard deviation exceeded 5%. A statistical classification framework was built for diagnosing cytomegalovirus status from the catalog of TCR beta chain sequences. V and J gene assignment, in a later analysis, came from comparing TCR nucleotide sequences with IMGT/GENE-DB human TR gene sequences. In a later analysis, CDR3 sequences and most-parsimonious VDJ recombination scenarios were assigned using the TCRdist pipeline. In a later analysis, each TCR beta chain was defined by its CDR3 amino acid sequence together with its V-gene family, and reads without a unique V-gene family were excluded. As a way to deal with suspected cross-contamination and a sequencing artifact, a later analysis dropped roughly 600 nucleotide sequences that were highly shared and had low generation probability. For each public chain, a later analysis derived a clonal expansion index from normalized ranks of inferred template counts within each repertoire. In a later analysis, generation probabilities were computed using a VDJ recombination model fitted to out-of-frame rearrangements, and the results were checked against IGoR. Hypergeometric tests were used in a later analysis to score TCR-TCR, TCR-HLA and TCR-CMV co-occurrence, with a repertoire-size bias correction applied to the TCR pairs. To estimate false discovery rates, a later analysis permuted the HLA or CMV assignments 20 times. In a later analysis, co-occurring TCRs were grouped with DBSCAN, and TCRdist sequence similarity was added when clustering was performed within HLA-allele-positive subsets. For co-occurrence clustering, repertoires with fewer than 30,000 or more than 120,000 public chains were excluded, along with roughly five repertoires with anomalous nucleotide sharing. TCRdb holds this immuneACCESS table with in-frame rearrangements only. Some clones are missing; in checked studies, unresolved V genes explain under half, and the rest has no known cause. The V and J calls and clone size were taken over from that table, and D and trimming were inferred from the DNA. This sample lists 95,000 to 150,000 clones; almost 85% were detected once. In total, the top ten clones hold 1.5% of the sample.

From a lookup of the germline V gene, CDR1 and CDR2 are SGHNT and YENEEA. After removal of 1 base from V and 6 bases from J, the junction retains 9 bases not matched to a gene. Counted from cysteine to phenylalanine, this CDR3 has 16 amino acids. Only the CDR3 DNA stays, 48 bases, in frame from base 1. Of note for this clone: There is no known antigen for this receptor. Per-base qualities were not stored, and no clone one base away is much larger.

Sequencing used PBMCs. The TCR sequence derives from a young woman in good health and CMV-seronegative. The chain is assembled from TRBV11-3 and TRBJ2-1; 7 bases in between match TRBD1. For the CDR3, the sequence is CASSLGDSNRGNEQFF. Here is the DNA: TGTGCCAGCAGCTTAGGTGATAGTAACAGGGGCAATGAGCAGTTCTTC.